This passage covers 5 T cell receptor beta chains from one sample sequenced in a study of CD8 T cells in ankylosing spondylitis. Their antigens remain unidentified. TCRdb re-called the 5' RACE reads through MiXCR, storing one row per CDR3 protein. The repertoire holds 670,000 or so distinct CDR3 sequences, with under 20% as singletons. Whole-study findings and limits: It appeared that ankylosing spondylitis blood was characterized by a TCR beta motif of several highly homologous variants.

The sequencing input was blood, either unsorted or a sorted T cell fraction (not recorded which). The receptors originated from a male donor with ankylosing spondylitis.

The genes are TRBV5-1 and TRBJ2-1, with 9 bases lining up with TRBD2. V shed 3 bases, J shed 4 bases, and the junction held 8 bases outside the gene matches. Germline V gene sequence: CDR1 SGHRS, CDR2 YFSETQ. The CDR3 is 16 residues long. The CDR3 DNA follows: TGCGCCAGCAGCTCTTCGCCTAGCGGGATATACAATGAGCAGTTCTTC. Its translation is CASSSSPSGIYNEQFF.

The chain couples TRBV6-5 to TRBJ2-7; weak D call: TRBD2 (5 bases). CDR1 and CDR2 from the germline V gene are MNHEY and SVGAGI. V lost 2 bases and J lost 4, with 15 bases in between. This CDR3 is built from 15 residues. Here the CDR3 DNA reads TGTGCCAGCAGTTACCATCCACGGGATACTTACGAGCAGTACTTC. This translates into CASSYHPRDTYEQYF.

The gene calls are TRBV20-1 and TRBJ2-4, with 7 positions matching TRBD1. The CDR3 is 13 residues long. The V gene's germline CDR1 is DFQATT and CDR2 SNEGSKA (reference sequence). After removal of 4 bases from V and 7 bases from J, the junction contained 7 bases not matched to a gene. CDR3 DNA sequence: TGCAGTGCTACGCTACCGGACAGGAACATTCAGTACTTC. This codes for CSATLPDRNIQYF.

There are a few counts of this clonotype. The rearrangement links TRBV20-1 to TRBJ2-3; D unclear. In germline, CDR1 is DFQATT, CDR2 SNEGSKA (reference sequence). This CDR3 is built from 15 residues. The V end was cut by 5 bases, the J end by 2 bases, with 17 bases between. Here the CDR3 DNA reads TGCAGTGCTCCACGGACCCCATCCCTCACAGATACGCAGTATTTT. The encoded protein is CSAPRTPSLTDTQYF.

The chain links TRBV11-2 to TRBJ2-2, with 9 positions matching TRBD1. The length of the CDR3 is 16 residues. J gave up 5 bases and V 5 bases, and 9 bases lay outside the gene matches. CDR1 is SGHAT, CDR2 FQNNGV, per germline. The CDR3 nucleotides read TGTGCCAGCAGCCCCGGACAGGGGATGGGTACCGGGGAGCTGTTTTTT. It yields the protein CASSPGQGMGTGELFF.